This T cell receptor (beta chain) originates from a study of blood T cell repertoires in COVID-19. The overall study: Samples representing acute and convalescent COVID-19 were sourced from the United States, Italy and Spain. T cells, B-cell-depleted T cells, or PBMCs supplied cDNA or gDNA.

Original processing notes: Counts of nucleated cells, estimated from reference gene primer amplification, were obtained. This table comes from immunoSEQ multiplex PCR, and its TCRdb copy is limited to in-frame clones, with some not included. The V and J calls and the clone size are those of that table, but D and trimming were determined from the DNA. The top ten hold about an eighth of the sample, which has 250,000 to 300,000 clones, around 89% seen once. Between the trimmed V and J ends, which lost 8 bases and 4 bases, there was a span of 14 bases. CDR3 length equals 12 residues. Germline lookup yields CDR1 GTSNPN and CDR2 SVGIG (reference sequence).

The sequence was collected from an older woman with acute or convalescent COVID-19. The V and J genes are TRBV30 and TRBJ1-2; possibly TRBD1 for D (6 bases). The sequenced material came from peripheral blood. The CDR3 here is CAVTGTGYGYTF. CDR3 nucleotides: TGTGCCGTAACAGGGACGGGCTATGGCTACACCTTC.